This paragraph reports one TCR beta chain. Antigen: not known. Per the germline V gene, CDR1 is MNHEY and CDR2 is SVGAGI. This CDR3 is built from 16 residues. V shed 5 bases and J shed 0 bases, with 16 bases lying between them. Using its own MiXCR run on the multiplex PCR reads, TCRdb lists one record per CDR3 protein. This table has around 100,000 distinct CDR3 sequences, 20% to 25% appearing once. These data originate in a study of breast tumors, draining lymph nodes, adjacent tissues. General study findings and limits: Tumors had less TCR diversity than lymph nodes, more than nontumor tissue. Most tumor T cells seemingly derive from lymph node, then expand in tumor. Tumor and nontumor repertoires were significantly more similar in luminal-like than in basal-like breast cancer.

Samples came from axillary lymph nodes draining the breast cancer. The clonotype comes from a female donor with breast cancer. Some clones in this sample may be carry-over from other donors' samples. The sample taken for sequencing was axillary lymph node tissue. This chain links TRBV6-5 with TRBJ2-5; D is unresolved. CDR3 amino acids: CASSLRDSVYQETQYF. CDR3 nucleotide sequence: TGTGCCAGCAGTCTCCGAGATTCGGTCTACCAAGAGACCCAGTACTTC.